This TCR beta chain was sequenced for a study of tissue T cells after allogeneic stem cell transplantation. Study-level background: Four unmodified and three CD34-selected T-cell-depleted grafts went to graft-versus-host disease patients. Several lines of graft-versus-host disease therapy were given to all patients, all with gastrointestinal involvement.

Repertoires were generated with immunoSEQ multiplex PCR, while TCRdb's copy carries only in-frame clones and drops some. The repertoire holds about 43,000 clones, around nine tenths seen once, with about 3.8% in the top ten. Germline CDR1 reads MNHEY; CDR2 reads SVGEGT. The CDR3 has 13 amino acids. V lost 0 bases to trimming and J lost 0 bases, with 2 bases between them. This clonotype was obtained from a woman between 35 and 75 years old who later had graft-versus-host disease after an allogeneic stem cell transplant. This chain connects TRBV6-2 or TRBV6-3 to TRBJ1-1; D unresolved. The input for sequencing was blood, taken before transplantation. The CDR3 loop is CASSYSLNTEAFF. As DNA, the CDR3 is TGTGCCAGCAGTTACTCGTTGAACACTGAAGCTTTCTTT.